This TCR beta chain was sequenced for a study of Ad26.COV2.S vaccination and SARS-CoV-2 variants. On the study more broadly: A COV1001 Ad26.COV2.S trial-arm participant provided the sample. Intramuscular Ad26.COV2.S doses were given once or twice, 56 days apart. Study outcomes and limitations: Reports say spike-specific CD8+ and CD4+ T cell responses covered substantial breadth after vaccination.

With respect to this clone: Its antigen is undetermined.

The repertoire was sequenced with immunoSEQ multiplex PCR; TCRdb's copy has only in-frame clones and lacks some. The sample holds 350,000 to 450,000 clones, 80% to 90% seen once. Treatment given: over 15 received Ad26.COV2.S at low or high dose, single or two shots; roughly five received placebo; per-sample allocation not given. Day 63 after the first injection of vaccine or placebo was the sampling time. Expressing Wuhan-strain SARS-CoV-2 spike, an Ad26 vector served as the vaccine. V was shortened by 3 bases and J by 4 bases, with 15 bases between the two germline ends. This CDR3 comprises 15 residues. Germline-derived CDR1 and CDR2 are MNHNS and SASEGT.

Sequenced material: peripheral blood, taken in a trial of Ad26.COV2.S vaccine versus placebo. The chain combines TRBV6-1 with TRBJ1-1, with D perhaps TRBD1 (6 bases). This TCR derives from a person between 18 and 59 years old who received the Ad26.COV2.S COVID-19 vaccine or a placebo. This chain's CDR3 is CASSEMWGLATEAFF. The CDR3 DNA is TGTGCCAGCAGTGAGATGTGGGGGCTGGCCACTGAAGCTTTCTTT.